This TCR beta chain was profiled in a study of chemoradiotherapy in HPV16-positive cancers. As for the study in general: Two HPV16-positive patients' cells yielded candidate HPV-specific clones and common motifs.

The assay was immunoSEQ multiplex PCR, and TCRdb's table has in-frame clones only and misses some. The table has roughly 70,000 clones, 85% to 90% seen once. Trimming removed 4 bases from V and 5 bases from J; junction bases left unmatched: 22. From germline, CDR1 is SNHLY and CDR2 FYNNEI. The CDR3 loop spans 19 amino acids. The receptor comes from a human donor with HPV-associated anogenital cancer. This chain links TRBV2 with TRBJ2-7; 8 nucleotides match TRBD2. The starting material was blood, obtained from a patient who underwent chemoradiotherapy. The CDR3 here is CASSAGGADARVAFDEQYF. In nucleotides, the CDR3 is TGTGCCAGCAGTGCCGGGGGGGCGGACGCGAGGGTGGCTTTTGACGAGCAGTACTTC.